This T cell receptor beta chain comes out of a study of control samples from healthy donors and cancer patients. The repertoire was sequenced with immunoSEQ multiplex PCR; TCRdb's copy has only in-frame clones and lacks some. The table shows about 120,000 clones, with around 92% occurring only once. This clonotype was sampled from a man older than 75 with head and neck cancer. The sample consisted of PBMCs.

The chain's CDR3 is CASSYDSSSPQHF. The CDR3 DNA reads TGTGCCAGCAGTTACGACTCCTCTTCGCCCCAGCATTTT. This chain joins TRBV6-5 and TRBJ1-5, with unresolved D. The CDR3 sequence is 13 residues long. Per the germline V gene, CDR1 is MNHEY and CDR2 is SVGAGI. V shed 2 bases and J shed 9 bases, with 11 bases lying between them.